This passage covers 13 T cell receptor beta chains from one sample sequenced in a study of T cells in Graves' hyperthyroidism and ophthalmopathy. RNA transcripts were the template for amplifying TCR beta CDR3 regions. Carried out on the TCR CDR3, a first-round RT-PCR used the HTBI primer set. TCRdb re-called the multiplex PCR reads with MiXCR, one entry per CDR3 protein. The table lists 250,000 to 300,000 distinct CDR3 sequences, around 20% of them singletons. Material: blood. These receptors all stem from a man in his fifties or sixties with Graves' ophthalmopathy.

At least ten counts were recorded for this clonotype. For the CDR3, the DNA is TGTGCCAGCAGCCAAGAAGGCCCGAACACTGAAGCTTTCTTT. Protein product: CASSQEGPNTEAFF. The V gene is TRBV14, the J gene TRBJ1-1; no definite D call. The CDR3 spans 14 residues. With 0 bases removed from V and 1 base from J, the gap between germline ends came to 6 bases. From germline, CDR1 is SGHDN and CDR2 FVKESK.

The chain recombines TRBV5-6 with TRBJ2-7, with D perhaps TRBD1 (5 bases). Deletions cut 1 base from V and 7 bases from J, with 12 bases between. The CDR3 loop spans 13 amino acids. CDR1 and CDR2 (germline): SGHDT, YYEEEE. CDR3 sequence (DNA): TGTGCCAGCAGCTTGCTTGGGGCGCGGGAGCAGTACTTC. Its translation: CASSLLGAREQYF.

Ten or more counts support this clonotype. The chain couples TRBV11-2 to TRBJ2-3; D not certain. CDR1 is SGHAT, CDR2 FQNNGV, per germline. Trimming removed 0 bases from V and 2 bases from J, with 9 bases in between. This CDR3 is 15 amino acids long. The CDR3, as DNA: TGTGCCAGCAGCTTAGAACCGGGCACCACAGATACGCAGTATTTT. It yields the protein CASSLEPGTTDTQYF. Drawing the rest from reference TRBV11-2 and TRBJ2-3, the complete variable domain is EAGVAQSPRYKIIEKRQSVAFWCNPISGHATLYWYQQILGQGPKLLIQFQNNGVVDDSQLPKDRFSAERLKGVDSTLKIQPAKLEDSAVYLCASSLEPGTTDTQYFGPGTRLTVL.

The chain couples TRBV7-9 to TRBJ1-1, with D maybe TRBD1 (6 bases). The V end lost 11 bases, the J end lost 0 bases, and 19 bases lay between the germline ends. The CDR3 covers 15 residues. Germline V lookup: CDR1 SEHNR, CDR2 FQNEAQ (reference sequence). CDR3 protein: CAGGRSGDMNTEAFF. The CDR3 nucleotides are TGTGCCGGTGGTAGGTCGGGGGACATGAACACTGAAGCTTTCTTT.

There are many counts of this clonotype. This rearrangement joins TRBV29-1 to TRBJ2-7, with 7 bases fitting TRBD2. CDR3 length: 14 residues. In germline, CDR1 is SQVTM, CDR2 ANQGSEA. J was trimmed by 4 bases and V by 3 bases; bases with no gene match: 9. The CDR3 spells CSVDGLGGTYEQYF. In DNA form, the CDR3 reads TGCAGCGTTGATGGGTTGGGGGGGACTTACGAGCAGTACTTC.

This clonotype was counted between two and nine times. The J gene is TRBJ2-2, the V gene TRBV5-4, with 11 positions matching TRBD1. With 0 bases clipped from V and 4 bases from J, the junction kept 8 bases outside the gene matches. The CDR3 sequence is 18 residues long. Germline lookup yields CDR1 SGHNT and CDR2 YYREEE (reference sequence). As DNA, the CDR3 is TGTGCCAGCAGCTTGGTTAACGGTGGGACAGGGGGCACCGGGGAGCTGTTTTTT. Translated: CASSLVNGGTGGTGELFF.

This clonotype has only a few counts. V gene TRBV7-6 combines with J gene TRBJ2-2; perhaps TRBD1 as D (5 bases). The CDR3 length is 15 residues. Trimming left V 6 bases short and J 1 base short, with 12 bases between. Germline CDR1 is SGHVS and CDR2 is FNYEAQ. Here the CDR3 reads CASRQGTENTGELFF. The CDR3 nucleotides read TGTGCCAGCAGGCAGGGAACAGAGAACACCGGGGAGCTGTTTTTT. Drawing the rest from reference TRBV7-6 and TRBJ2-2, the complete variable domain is GAGVSQSPRYKVTKRGQDVALRCDPISGHVSLYWYRQALGQGPEFLTYFNYEAQQDKSGLPNDRFSAERPEGSISTLTIQRTEQRDSAMYRCASRQGTENTGELFFGEGSRLTVL.

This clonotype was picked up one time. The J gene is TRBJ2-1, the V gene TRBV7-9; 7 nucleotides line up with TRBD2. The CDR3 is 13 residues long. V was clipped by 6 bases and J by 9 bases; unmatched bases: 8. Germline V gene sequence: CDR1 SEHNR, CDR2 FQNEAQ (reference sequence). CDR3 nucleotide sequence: TGTGCCAGCAGTCACGCCGGGGGGACTGAGCAGTTCTTC. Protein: CASSHAGGTEQFF.

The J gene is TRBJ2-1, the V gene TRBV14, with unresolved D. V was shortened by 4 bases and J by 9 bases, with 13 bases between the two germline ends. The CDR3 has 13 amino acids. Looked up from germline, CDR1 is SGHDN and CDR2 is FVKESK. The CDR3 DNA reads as TGTGCCAGCAGCCTCCCTCCGACGGGTGAGCAGTTCTTC. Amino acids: CASSLPPTGEQFF.

The CDR3 nucleotides read TGTGCCAGCAGTGCTACATCGACTGCCTACGAGCAGTACTTC. Translated: CASSATSTAYEQYF. The rearrangement joins TRBV6-1 to TRBJ2-7; D remains ambiguous. Looked up from germline, CDR1 is MNHNS and CDR2 is SASEGT. V gave up 4 bases and J gave up 2 bases, with 12 bases separating them. The CDR3 loop spans 14 amino acids.

DNA of the CDR3: TGTGCCAGCAGAGCAGGGGGCTGGGGAGGTCGATACGAGCAGTACTTC. Its translation is CASRAGGWGGRYEQYF. The chain carries TRBV6-1 and TRBJ2-7, with 8 bases matching TRBD1. The CDR3 runs 16 residues. Germline trimming cut 6 bases from V and 4 bases from J; bases unmatched to any gene: 14. The germline V gene has CDR1 MNHNS and CDR2 SASEGT.

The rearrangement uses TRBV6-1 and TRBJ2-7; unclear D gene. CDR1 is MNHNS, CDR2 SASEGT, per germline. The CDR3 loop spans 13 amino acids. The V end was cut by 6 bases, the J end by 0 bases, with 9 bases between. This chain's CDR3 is CASSPAVSYEQYF. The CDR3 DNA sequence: TGTGCCAGCAGCCCCGCGGTCTCCTACGAGCAGTACTTC.

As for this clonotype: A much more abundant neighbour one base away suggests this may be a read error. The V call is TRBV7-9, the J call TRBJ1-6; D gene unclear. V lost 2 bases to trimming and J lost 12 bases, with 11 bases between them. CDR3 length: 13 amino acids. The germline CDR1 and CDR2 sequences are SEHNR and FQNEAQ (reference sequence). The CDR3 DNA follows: TGTGCCAGCAGCTTACCTAGTAGTGTACCCCTCCACTTT. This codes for CASSLPSSVPLHF.